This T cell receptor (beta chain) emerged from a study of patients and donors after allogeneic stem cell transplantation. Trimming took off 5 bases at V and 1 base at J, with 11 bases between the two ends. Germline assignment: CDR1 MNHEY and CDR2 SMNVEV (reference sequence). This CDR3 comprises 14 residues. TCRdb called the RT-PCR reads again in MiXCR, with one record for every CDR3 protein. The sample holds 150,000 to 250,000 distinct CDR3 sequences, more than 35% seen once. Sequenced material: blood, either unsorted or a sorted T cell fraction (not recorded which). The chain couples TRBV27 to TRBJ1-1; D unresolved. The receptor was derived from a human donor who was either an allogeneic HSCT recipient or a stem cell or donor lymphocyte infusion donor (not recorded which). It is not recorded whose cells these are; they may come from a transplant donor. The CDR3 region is CASSLGVENTEAFF. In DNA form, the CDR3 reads TGTGCCAGCAGTCTGGGAGTCGAGAACACTGAAGCTTTCTTT.